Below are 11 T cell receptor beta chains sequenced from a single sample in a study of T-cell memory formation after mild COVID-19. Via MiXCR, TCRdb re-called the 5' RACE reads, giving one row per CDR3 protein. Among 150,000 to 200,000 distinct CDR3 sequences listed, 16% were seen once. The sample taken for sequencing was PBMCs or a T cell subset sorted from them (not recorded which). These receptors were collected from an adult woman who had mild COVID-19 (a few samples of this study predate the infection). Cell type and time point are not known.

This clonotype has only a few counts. CDR3 nucleotides: TGCGCCAGCAGCGGGCGCCGATCCCGGGACGTCTACTTC. As protein: CASSGRRSRDVYF. The rearrangement joins TRBV4-1 to TRBJ2-5; the D gene could be TRBD1 or TRBD2 (5 bases each). This CDR3 region has 13 residues. Looked up from germline, CDR1 is MGHRA and CDR2 is YSYEKL. Trimming shortened V by 5 bases and J by 14 bases, and 21 bases separated the two germline ends.

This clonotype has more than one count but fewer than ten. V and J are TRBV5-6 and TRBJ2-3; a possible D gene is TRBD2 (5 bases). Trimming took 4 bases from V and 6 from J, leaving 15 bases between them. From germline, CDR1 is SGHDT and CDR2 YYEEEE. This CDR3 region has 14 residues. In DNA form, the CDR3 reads TGTGCCAGCAGCGTCCGGGAAGCTTGGGATACGCAGTATTTT. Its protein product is CASSVREAWDTQYF.

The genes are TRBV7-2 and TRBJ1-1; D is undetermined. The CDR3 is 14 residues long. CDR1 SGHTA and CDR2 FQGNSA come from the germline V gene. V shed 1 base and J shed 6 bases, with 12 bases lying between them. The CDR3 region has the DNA TGTGCCAGCAGCTTAGTCCGGCCCCAACCTGAAGCTTTCTTT. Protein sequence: CASSLVRPQPEAFF.

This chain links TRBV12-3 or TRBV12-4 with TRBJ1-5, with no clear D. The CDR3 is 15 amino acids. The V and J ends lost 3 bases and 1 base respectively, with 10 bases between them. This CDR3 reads CASSFEGPSNQPQHF. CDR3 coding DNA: TGTGCCAGCAGTTTTGAAGGACCAAGCAATCAGCCCCAGCATTTT.

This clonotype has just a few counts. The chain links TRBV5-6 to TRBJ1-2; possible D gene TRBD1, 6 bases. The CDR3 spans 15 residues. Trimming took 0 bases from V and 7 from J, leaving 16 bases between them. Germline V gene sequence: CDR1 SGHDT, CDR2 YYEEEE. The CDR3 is CASSLAHRVGGGYTF. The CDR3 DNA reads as TGTGCCAGCAGCTTGGCCCACAGGGTCGGCGGTGGCTACACCTTC.

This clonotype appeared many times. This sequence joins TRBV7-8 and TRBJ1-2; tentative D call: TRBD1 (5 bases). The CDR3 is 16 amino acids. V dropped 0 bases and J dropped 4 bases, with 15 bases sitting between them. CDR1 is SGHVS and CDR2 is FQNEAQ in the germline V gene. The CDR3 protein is CASSLASRIGGYGYTF. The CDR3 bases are TGTGCCAGCAGCTTAGCCAGTCGTATCGGGGGCTATGGCTACACCTTC.

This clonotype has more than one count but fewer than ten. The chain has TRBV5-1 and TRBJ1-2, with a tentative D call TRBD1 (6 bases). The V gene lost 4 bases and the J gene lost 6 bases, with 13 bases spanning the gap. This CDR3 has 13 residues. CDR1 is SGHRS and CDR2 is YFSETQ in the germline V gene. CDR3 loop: CASSRGELNGYTF. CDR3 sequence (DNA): TGCGCCAGCAGCAGGGGGGAACTGAATGGCTACACCTTC.

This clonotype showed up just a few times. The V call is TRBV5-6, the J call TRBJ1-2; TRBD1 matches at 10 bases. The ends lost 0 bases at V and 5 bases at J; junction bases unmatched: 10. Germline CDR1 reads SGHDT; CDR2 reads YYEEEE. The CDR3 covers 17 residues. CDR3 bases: TGTGCCAGCAGCTTGGCCGCGACAGGGGGCGTCCGGTATGGCTACACCTTC. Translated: CASSLAATGGVRYGYTF.

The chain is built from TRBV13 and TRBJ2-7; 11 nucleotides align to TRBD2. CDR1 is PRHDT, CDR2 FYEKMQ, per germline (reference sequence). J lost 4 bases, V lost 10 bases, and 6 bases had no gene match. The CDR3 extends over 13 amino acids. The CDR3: CATRGLADYEQYF. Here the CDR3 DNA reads TGTGCCACCAGGGGACTAGCGGATTACGAGCAGTACTTC.

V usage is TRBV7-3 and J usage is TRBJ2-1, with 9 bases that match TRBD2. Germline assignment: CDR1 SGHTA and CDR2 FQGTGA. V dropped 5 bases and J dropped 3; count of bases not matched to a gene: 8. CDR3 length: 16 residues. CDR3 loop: CASSPEGLADYNEQFF. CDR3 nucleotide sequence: TGTGCCAGCAGCCCCGAGGGACTAGCTGACTACAATGAGCAGTTCTTC. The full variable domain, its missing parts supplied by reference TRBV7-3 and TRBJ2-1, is GAGVSQTPSNKVTEKGKYVELRCDPISGHTALYWYRQSLGQGPEFLIYFQGTGAADDSGLPNDRFFAVRPEGSVSTLKIQRTERGDSAVYLCASSPEGLADYNEQFFGPGTRLTVL.

The DNA for the CDR3 is TGCAGTGCTAGAGATCCACTAGCGGTTAGCACAGATACGCAGTATTTT. It yields the protein CSARDPLAVSTDTQYF. The rearrangement uses TRBV20-1 and TRBJ2-3; TRBD2 aligns across 8 bases. The CDR3 consists of 16 residues. Unmatched junction bases numbered 5, after V lost 0 bases and J lost 0 bases. CDR1 DFQATT and CDR2 SNEGSKA come from the germline V gene (reference sequence).